This T cell receptor beta chain comes out of a study of blood T cell repertoires in COVID-19. Study background: Sites in the United States, Italy and Spain provided acute and convalescent COVID-19 samples. T cells, B-cell-depleted T cells, or PBMCs supplied cDNA or gDNA.

The V and J ends lost 5 bases and 2 bases respectively, with 12 bases between them. Germline CDR1 reads LNHDA; CDR2 reads SQIVND (reference sequence). The CDR3 is 14 amino acids. Sequencing was performed with immunoSEQ multiplex PCR; in TCRdb, only in-frame clones are kept and a portion is missing. The table has some 300,000 clones, 90% seen once; the top ten hold roughly 3.9%. Those who participated ranged in age from about 18 to 89 years and resided in under 25 US areas. This chain connects TRBV19 to TRBJ2-5; D might be TRBD2 (6 bases). This sequence originates from a woman under 40 who had been exposed to COVID-19. Sequences were obtained from PBMCs or T cells enriched from blood (not recorded which). The CDR3 DNA follows: TGTGCCAGTAGTTACACTAGCCCACAAGAGACCCAGTACTTC. Translated: CASSYTSPQETQYF.